This T cell receptor (beta chain) was captured in a study of cytomegalovirus exposure and HLA in healthy donors. The CDR3 spans 15 residues. The V gene's germline CDR1 is MRHNA and CDR2 SNTAGT. J lost 4 bases, V lost 7 bases, and 9 bases had no gene match. With regard to this clone: Its antigen is as yet unknown.

The repertoire was sequenced with immunoSEQ multiplex PCR; TCRdb's copy has only in-frame clones and lacks some. The repertoire holds some 69,000 clones, with roughly 96% as singletons. Study findings and constraints: In vitro data verified a few CMV-associated chains as specific for CMV antigens. Overall, around 160 TCR beta chains were annotated as cytomegalovirus-associated.

Sequenced sample: PBMCs. This sequence joins TRBV6-4 and TRBJ2-2, with 7 positions matching TRBD1. The receptor was isolated from a man between 18 and 29 years old in good health and CMV-seronegative. CDR3 loop: CASKSAGGVTGELFF. CDR3 DNA: TGTGCCAGCAAGAGCGCAGGGGGAGTCACCGGGGAGCTGTTTTTT.